The 27 T cell receptor beta chains listed next were all sequenced from one sample in a study of lymphopenia after photon versus proton radiotherapy. The table came from immunoSEQ multiplex PCR; TCRdb's copy has only in-frame clones and leaves some out. Among more than 25,000 clones listed, roughly four fifths were seen once. Here the sequenced sample was peripheral blood, taken from a patient treated with photon-based radiotherapy. These receptors were collected from a woman aged 45-60 years with pancreatic cancer.

This clone was counted a single time. The chain couples TRBV6-1 to TRBJ2-5; 11 bases agree with TRBD2. The trim removed 8 bases at V and 5 bases at J, leaving 4 bases unmatched. The CDR3 runs 13 residues. CDR1 MNHNS and CDR2 SASEGT come from the germline V gene. This chain's CDR3 is CASAGLAGETQYF. Here the CDR3 DNA reads TGTGCCAGCGCTGGACTAGCGGGCGAGACCCAGTACTTC.

As for this clone: A junction end diverges from the germline sequence, so it may reflect a read error. Other DNA sequences in this specimen translate into the identical CDR3. This rearrangement joins TRBV29-1 to TRBJ2-1; 9 bases align to TRBD1. CDR1 and CDR2 from the germline V gene are SQVTM and ANQGSEA. This CDR3 has 17 amino acids. This chain's CDR3 is CSVQGQGNGGSYNEQFF. The CDR3 nucleotides are TGCAGCGTACAGGGACAGGGCAACGGGGGCTCCTATAATGAGCAGTTCTTC.

The chain links TRBV5-5 to TRBJ1-1; D ambiguous. Germline V gives CDR1 SGHKS, CDR2 YYEKEE (reference sequence). Deletions cut 6 bases from V and 0 bases from J, with 12 bases between. This CDR3 has 14 amino acids. Here the CDR3 reads CASTEGSLNTEAFF. CDR3 in DNA: TGTGCCAGCACCGAAGGCAGTTTGAACACTGAAGCTTTCTTT.

This sequence joins TRBV19 and TRBJ2-2; D gene uncertain. Between the trimmed V and J ends, which lost 3 bases and 3 bases, there was a span of 11 bases. CDR3 size: 15 residues. Looked up from germline, CDR1 is LNHDA and CDR2 is SQIVND (reference sequence). The DNA of the CDR3 is TGTGCCAGTAGTATGTCCCGAGACGACACCGGGGAGCTGTTTTTT. Protein product: CASSMSRDDTGELFF.

CDR3 loop: CASSFSGYGYTF. DNA of the CDR3: TGTGCCAGCAGCTTCTCAGGCTATGGCTACACCTTC. This sequence joins TRBV7-9 and TRBJ1-2, with D uncertain. V was shortened by 3 bases and J by 4 bases, with 6 bases between the two germline ends. The germline V gene encodes CDR1 SEHNR and CDR2 FQNEAQ (reference sequence). The CDR3 totals 12 residues.

V gene TRBV5-1 combines with J gene TRBJ1-1; D is unresolved. The CDR3 loop spans 15 amino acids. V was clipped by 0 bases and J by 0 bases, with 9 bases between them. Germline V gene data show CDR1 as SGHRS and CDR2 as YFSETQ. DNA for the CDR3: TGCGCCAGCAGCTTGGATGTCCGCCTGAACACTGAAGCTTTCTTT. Its protein is CASSLDVRLNTEAFF.

The chain recombines TRBV4-3 with TRBJ2-1; D is perhaps TRBD1 (6 bases). V was pared by 0 bases and J by 14 bases, with 14 bases between. Germline V CDR1 and CDR2: LGHNA, YSLEER. This CDR3 is 13 amino acids long. The CDR3 nucleotides read TGCGCCAGCAGCCAAGATTTGAGCAGGGGAAAGTTCTTC. Its protein product is CASSQDLSRGKFF.

This chain uses TRBV5-5 with TRBJ2-1; D may be TRBD1 (5 bases). Trimming removed 1 base from V and 0 bases from J, with 5 bases in between. The CDR3 spans 14 residues. Germline values: CDR1 SGHKS, CDR2 YYEKEE (reference sequence). DNA for the CDR3: TGTGCCAGCAGCTTGACAGGCTCCTACAATGAGCAGTTCTTC. This gives the protein CASSLTGSYNEQFF.

The chain carries TRBV14 and TRBJ2-2, with TRBD2 matching over 13 bases. The junction had 5 bases not matched to a gene; V was cut back by 2 bases and J by 11 bases. Germline V gene lookup returns CDR1 SGHDN and CDR2 FVKESK. CDR3 length: 15 amino acids. DNA for the CDR3: TGTGCCAGCAGCCAAAGGGGACTAGCGGGAAGAGAGCTGTTTTTT. Amino acids: CASSQRGLAGRELFF.

This clone has only a few counts. J is TRBJ2-3 and V is TRBV7-2; D ambiguous. CDR3 length: 13 amino acids. V lost 6 bases to trimming and J lost 0 bases, with 7 bases between them. Germline V gene data show CDR1 as SGHTA and CDR2 as FQGNSA. CDR3 sequence reads: CASRPYSTDTQYF. The CDR3 DNA follows: TGTGCCAGCAGGCCGTACAGCACAGATACGCAGTATTTT.

The chain is built from TRBV4-3 and TRBJ1-1; 8 bases fit TRBD1. The V gene end was trimmed by 0 bases and the J gene end by 5 bases; junction bases not matched to a gene: 14. The CDR3 loop spans 18 amino acids. The germline CDR1 and CDR2 sequences are LGHNA and YSLEER. The CDR3, as DNA: TGCGCCAGCAGCCAAGAACCCCGACAAACAGGGGGGGGAACTGAAGCTTTCTTT. As protein: CASSQEPRQTGGGTEAFF.

V is TRBV5-1 and J is TRBJ1-5; D is ambiguous. V was shortened by 1 base and J by 7 bases, with 9 bases between the two germline ends. Germline-derived CDR1 and CDR2 are SGHRS and YFSETQ. This CDR3 contains 13 residues. The CDR3 loop reads CASSLLGGQPQHF. For the CDR3, the DNA is TGCGCCAGCAGCTTGCTGGGAGGCCAGCCCCAGCATTTT.

The rearrangement uses TRBV4-1 and TRBJ2-7; 10 bases fit TRBD1. This CDR3 spans 17 amino acids. Trimming cost V 1 base and J 5 bases; bases outside gene matches: 11. Germline V gives CDR1 MGHRA, CDR2 YSYEKL. CDR3 in DNA: TGCGCCAGCAGCCAAGTGGGACCGGGACAGGGGTTTCACGAGCAGTACTTC. This gives the protein CASSQVGPGQGFHEQYF.

The rearrangement uses TRBV27 and TRBJ2-5, with a weak D call TRBD1 (6 bases). V was clipped by 4 bases and J by 5 bases, with 17 bases between them. Germline lookup yields CDR1 MNHEY and CDR2 SMNVEV (reference sequence). The CDR3 loop spans 15 amino acids. Written as DNA, the CDR3 is TGTGCCAGCAGTTCGTATGGACAGTTCGGGGAGACCCAGTACTTC. Its translation is CASSSYGQFGETQYF.

This chain connects TRBV7-2 to TRBJ2-2; TRBD2 aligns across 9 bases. The CDR3 sequence is 16 residues long. After removal of 2 bases from V and 4 bases from J, the junction contained 5 bases not matched to a gene. Per germline, CDR1 SGHTA and CDR2 FQGNSA. CDR3 loop: CASSLSASGVTGELFF. In DNA, the CDR3 is TGTGCCAGCAGCTTATCGGCTAGCGGGGTCACCGGGGAGCTGTTTTTT.

The chain couples TRBV28 to TRBJ2-6, with D possibly matching TRBD1 (5 bases). Looked up from germline, CDR1 is MDHEN and CDR2 is SYDVKM. The CDR3 is 18 amino acids. The V and J ends lost 5 bases and 0 bases respectively, with 17 bases between them. In DNA form, the CDR3 reads TGTGCCAGCAGTGCACCGGGCAGGGTCATCTCTGGGGCCAACGTCCTGACTTTC. This sequence encodes CASSAPGRVISGANVLTF. Full variable domain (rest looked up from reference TRBV28 and TRBJ2-6): DVKVTQSSRYLVKRTGEKVFLECVQDMDHENMFWYRQDPGLGLRLIYFSYDVKMKEKGDIPEGYSVSREKKERFSLILESASTNQTSMYLCASSAPGRVISGANVLTFGAGSRLTVL.

This clone was detected only a few times. The chain combines TRBV10-3 with TRBJ1-4; D not certain. Deletions cut 10 bases from V and 5 bases from J, with 14 bases between. This CDR3 region has 13 residues. The germline V gene has CDR1 ENHRY and CDR2 SYGVKD. The DNA for the CDR3 is TGTGCCACCGCGGGTGGGCTAAATGAAAAACTGTTTTTT. Translation: CATAGGLNEKLFF.

This chain links TRBV7-1 with TRBJ1-2, with D hard to call. TRBV7-1 is placed among ORFs of uncertain function. The CDR3 length is 12 residues. V shed 4 bases and J shed 2 bases, with 5 bases lying between them. The CDR3 bases are TGTGCCAGCAGCTTCGACAACTATGGCTACACCTTC. Protein: CASSFDNYGYTF.

The rearrangement uses TRBV28 and TRBJ2-5, with D possibly being TRBD2 (7 bases). CDR1 MDHEN and CDR2 SYDVKM come from the germline V gene. CDR3 length: 14 amino acids. V was clipped by 4 bases and J by 5 bases, with 14 bases between them. The CDR3 protein is CASSSEGRGETQYF. The DNA for the CDR3 is TGTGCCAGCAGTTCAGAGGGGAGGGGGGAGACCCAGTACTTC.

This clone was seen a handful of times. The genes are TRBV6-4 and TRBJ2-2, with 9 positions matching TRBD1. Losses at the gene ends were 0 bases for V and 4 bases for J; bases not matched to a gene: 0. Per the germline V gene, CDR1 is MRHNA and CDR2 is SNTAGT. This CDR3 spans 15 amino acids. This CDR3 is CASSDSTGGTGELFF. Written as DNA, the CDR3 is TGTGCCAGCAGTGACTCGACAGGGGGCACCGGGGAGCTGTTTTTT.

V gene TRBV28 combines with J gene TRBJ1-4, with unresolved D. Trimming shortened V by 3 bases and J by 3 bases, and 8 bases separated the two germline ends. Germline V gene lookup returns CDR1 MDHEN and CDR2 SYDVKM. The CDR3 totals 14 residues. The CDR3, as DNA: TGTGCCAGCAGTTTGGGCCAGCCTAATGAAAAACTGTTTTTT. It codes for CASSLGQPNEKLFF.

V gene TRBV7-2 combines with J gene TRBJ2-1; D is perhaps TRBD1 or TRBD2 (5 bases each). V lost 5 bases, J lost 9 bases, and 17 bases lay in between. Germline loops: CDR1 SGHTA, CDR2 FQGNSA. This CDR3 is 14 amino acids long. CDR3 nucleotides: TGTGCCAGCAGCCCCTATATGTCGGGGACTGAGCAGTTCTTC. Protein: CASSPYMSGTEQFF.

This chain connects TRBV30 to TRBJ2-2; 7 bases map to TRBD1. Germline loops: CDR1 GTSNPN, CDR2 SVGIG (reference sequence). The V segment lost 0 bases and the J segment 4 bases; nucleotides outside the gene matches: 2. The CDR3 loop spans 14 amino acids. The CDR3 region has the DNA TGTGCCTGGAGTGTCCAGGGGGTCACCGGGGAGCTGTTTTTT. Protein sequence: CAWSVQGVTGELFF.

The chain carries TRBV28 and TRBJ2-7; no clear D gene. CDR1 and CDR2 from the germline V gene are MDHEN and SYDVKM. V was clipped by 4 bases and J by 9 bases, with 10 bases between them. This CDR3 is 11 amino acids long. As DNA, the CDR3 is TGTGCCAGCAGTTCCAGGCCGGGGCAGTACTTC. This codes for CASSSRPGQYF.

DNA of the CDR3: TGCAGCGTTGTTGTCTTTAGCGGGAGGCCTCCTAGCACAGATACGCAGTATTTT. This translates into CSVVVFSGRPPSTDTQYF. This rearrangement joins TRBV29-1 to TRBJ2-3, with TRBD2 identical over 10 bases. CDR3 size: 18 residues. V was clipped by 4 bases and J by 0 bases; unmatched bases: 13. Germline-derived CDR1 and CDR2 are SQVTM and ANQGSEA.

The V gene is TRBV29-1, the J gene TRBJ2-1, with TRBD2 matching over 10 bases. Germline assignment: CDR1 SQVTM and CDR2 ANQGSEA. Germline trimming cut 7 bases from V and 7 bases from J; bases unmatched to any gene: 16. CDR3 size: 16 residues. The CDR3 spells CSATPIIAGGVNEQFF. The CDR3 bases are TGCAGCGCAACACCCATTATAGCGGGAGGTGTAAATGAGCAGTTCTTC.

The V and J genes are TRBV27 and TRBJ2-7; TRBD2 agrees at 9 bases. The CDR3 is 16 amino acids. CDR1 and CDR2 from the germline V gene are MNHEY and SMNVEV (reference sequence). Germline trimming cut 5 bases from V and 3 bases from J; bases unmatched to any gene: 11. CDR3: CASSPTSGGRNYEQYF. The CDR3 region has the DNA TGTGCCAGCAGTCCGACTAGCGGAGGGAGGAACTACGAGCAGTACTTC.